One sample yielded the 26 T cell receptor beta chains listed below, sequenced in a study of human T cells and chemical hapten exposure. Time point described: patch test 1, 2 weeks after DPC sensitization. Treatment given: therapeutic diphenylcyclopropenone sensitization with weekly scalp DPC. In TCRdb, the RACE reads were re-called with MiXCR into one record per CDR3 protein. Counted here are some 120,000 distinct CDR3 sequences, about 12% occurring once; the ten biggest clones make up around 1.4%. The material was whole blood, obtained in connection with sensitization to the hapten diphenylcyclopropenone (DPC). These receptors were collected from a woman between 45 and 65 years old with alopecia areata. Some clones in this sample may be carry-over from other donors' samples.

This clonotype was observed many times. The V gene is TRBV20-1, the J gene TRBJ2-7; tentatively, D is TRBD2 (5 bases). The CDR3 contains 16 residues. Trimming left V 5 bases short and J 1 base short, with 21 bases between. Germline CDR1 and CDR2: DFQATT and SNEGSKA (reference sequence). This chain's CDR3 is CSAPRVGRRGSYEQYF. For the CDR3, the DNA is TGCAGTGCTCCCCGGGTTGGGAGACGGGGATCCTACGAGCAGTACTTC.

The J gene is TRBJ1-5, the V gene TRBV6-2 or TRBV6-3, with no clear D. The CDR3 has 13 residues. Trimming cost V 2 bases and J 3 bases, with 5 bases left between them. Germline CDR1 is MNHEY and CDR2 is SVGEGT. CDR3 sequence (DNA): TGTGCCAGCAGTTACCCACACAATCAGCCCCAGCATTTT. Translated: CASSYPHNQPQHF.

This clonotype was counted ten times or more. The chain employs TRBV3-1 and TRBJ2-5; tentatively, D is TRBD1 (6 bases). The CDR3 runs 15 residues. CDR1 LGHDT and CDR2 YNNKEL come from the germline V gene (reference sequence). Trimming took off 1 base at V and 5 bases at J, with 14 bases between the two ends. CDR3 in DNA: TGTGCCAGCAGCCAAGCTACAGGGTCAGTGGAGACCCAGTACTTC. It specifies CASSQATGSVETQYF.

This clonotype has more than one count but fewer than ten. The rearrangement links TRBV18 to TRBJ1-1; the match to TRBD1 covers 10 bases. With 3 bases clipped from V and 6 bases from J, the junction kept 4 bases outside the gene matches. Germline V lookup: CDR1 KGHSH, CDR2 LQKENI. The CDR3 extends over 14 amino acids. For the CDR3, the DNA is TGTGCCAGCTCACCGGACAGGGGGGGACCTGAAGCTTTCTTT. This codes for CASSPDRGGPEAFF.

This rearrangement joins TRBV18 to TRBJ2-5; D possibly uses TRBD1 or TRBD2 (5 bases each). The length of the CDR3 is 13 residues. Germline CDR1 is KGHSH and CDR2 is LQKENI. V was cut by 6 bases and J by 2 bases, with 10 bases left in between. The CDR3 here is CASSTGQQETQYF. CDR3 in DNA: TGTGCCAGCTCCACGGGGCAGCAAGAGACCCAGTACTTC.

This clonotype was detected only a few times. The V gene is TRBV7-9, the J gene TRBJ1-2, with D perhaps TRBD1 (6 bases). Germline assignment: CDR1 SEHNR and CDR2 FQNEAQ (reference sequence). This CDR3 contains 17 residues. V shed 1 base and J shed 6 bases, with 21 bases lying between them. CDR3: CASSLVSSGGEFDGYTF. CDR3 sequence (DNA): TGTGCCAGCAGCTTAGTCTCTTCGGGGGGCGAGTTTGATGGCTACACCTTC.

This clonotype has at least ten counts. The chain links TRBV29-1 to TRBJ2-7, with TRBD2 identical over 8 bases. Trimming removed 0 bases from V and 3 bases from J; junction bases left unmatched: 7. The CDR3 runs 15 residues. From germline, CDR1 is SQVTM and CDR2 ANQGSEA. CDR3: CSVEDMAGGNYEQYF. The CDR3 coding sequence is TGCAGCGTTGAAGATATGGCGGGGGGCAACTACGAGCAGTACTTC.

The chain links TRBV28 to TRBJ2-4; unclear D gene. The CDR3 runs to 12 residues. Between the trimmed V and J ends, which lost 3 bases and 6 bases, there was a span of 6 bases. Per germline, CDR1 MDHEN and CDR2 SYDVKM. CDR3 sequence: CASSFGRNIQYF. The CDR3 region has the DNA TGTGCCAGCAGTTTTGGCAGAAACATTCAGTACTTC.

V usage is TRBV12-5 and J usage is TRBJ1-6; TRBD1 agrees at 7 bases. V was pared by 4 bases and J by 5 bases, with 5 bases of the junction left unmatched. Germline V gene data show CDR1 as LGHNT and CDR2 as FRNRAP. CDR3 length: 15 amino acids. As DNA, the CDR3 is TGTGCTAGTGGTTCAGCCGGGACAGATAATTCACCCCTCCACTTT. Encoded protein: CASGSAGTDNSPLHF.

In this sample, this clonotype turned up a few times. V gene TRBV29-1 combines with J gene TRBJ2-7, with 8 nucleotides matching TRBD1. The CDR3 sequence is 15 residues long. Germline CDR1 SQVTM, CDR2 ANQGSEA. V trimming: 1 base; J trimming: 5 bases; junction bases outside the gene matches: 10. The CDR3 sequence is CSVEVWQGASNEQYF. CDR3 coding DNA: TGCAGCGTTGAAGTCTGGCAGGGGGCTAGCAACGAGCAGTACTTC.

This clonotype was recorded at least ten times. J is TRBJ2-1 and V is TRBV27; 10 nucleotides line up with TRBD1. The V gene's germline CDR1 is MNHEY and CDR2 SMNVEV (reference sequence). The ends lost 5 bases at V and 4 bases at J; junction bases unmatched: 5. CDR3 length equals 15 residues. DNA of the CDR3: TGTGCCAGCAGTAGGGGGACAGGGGTTTACAATGAGCAGTTCTTC. This sequence encodes CASSRGTGVYNEQFF.

This sequence joins TRBV18 and TRBJ2-5, with D hard to call. This CDR3 has 14 residues. V was trimmed by 1 base and J by 3 bases, leaving 9 bases between them. Germline V gene sequence: CDR1 KGHSH, CDR2 LQKENI. The CDR3 region is CASSPRRLEETQYF. In DNA form, the CDR3 reads TGTGCCAGCTCACCACGGCGGCTTGAAGAGACCCAGTACTTC.

This clonotype has ten or more counts. The chain couples TRBV7-2 to TRBJ1-6; tentatively, D is TRBD1 (6 bases). Trimming stripped 1 base from V and 10 bases from J, with 14 bases between. This CDR3 is 15 amino acids long. Germline V gene sequence: CDR1 SGHTA, CDR2 FQGNSA. CDR3 loop: CASSLDSRGGSPLHF. As DNA, the CDR3 is TGTGCCAGCAGCTTAGATTCCAGGGGAGGGTCACCCCTCCACTTT.

This clonotype was detected only a few times. The rearrangement links TRBV4-3 to TRBJ2-1, with a tentative D call TRBD2 (6 bases). Deletions cut 0 bases from V and 4 bases from J, with 16 bases between. The CDR3 runs to 17 residues. Germline V gives CDR1 LGHNA, CDR2 YSLEER. CDR3 loop: CASSQDLGGPLYNEQFF. Written as DNA, the CDR3 is TGCGCCAGCAGCCAAGATCTGGGAGGACCTCTATACAATGAGCAGTTCTTC.

This clonotype was seen repeatedly, ten times or more. This chain links TRBV7-9 with TRBJ2-6; D is possibly TRBD1 or TRBD2 (6 bases each). The CDR3 spans 17 residues. V was trimmed by 5 bases and J by 2 bases, leaving 16 bases between them. Germline values: CDR1 SEHNR, CDR2 FQNEAQ (reference sequence). The CDR3, as DNA: TGTGCCAGCAGCCCGGAGGGGGGTTTTACTGGGGCCAACGTCCTGACTTTC. As protein: CASSPEGGFTGANVLTF.

This clonotype was seen more than once but under ten times. This chain connects TRBV29-1 to TRBJ2-2; the D is unclear. Trimming removed 8 bases at V and 1 base at J, with 14 bases between. Germline CDR1 and CDR2: SQVTM and ANQGSEA. The CDR3 extends over 14 amino acids. DNA for the CDR3: TGCAGCACAAGAGATCCTGGGAACACCGGGGAGCTGTTTTTT. This translates into CSTRDPGNTGELFF.

Worth noting for this clonotype: No conserved phenylalanine or tryptophan ends this CDR3, so it is likely a read error. It is unclear where the CDR3 begins or ends on the DNA, so no DNA is shown, and the CDR3 is as TCRdb lists it. The J gene is TRBJ1-1, the V gene TRBV7-2; the table names TRBD1, a call not compared with the DNA. The CDR3 spans 9 amino acids, including both terminal residues. Per germline, CDR1 SGHTA and CDR2 FQGNSA. CDR3: CASSSSVPI.

This clonotype was detected many times. The J gene is TRBJ1-2, the V gene TRBV25-1; possible D gene TRBD1, 5 bases. The V gene lost 9 bases and the J gene lost 4 bases, with 21 bases spanning the gap. Germline-derived CDR1 and CDR2 are MGHDK and SYGVNS. The CDR3 runs 15 residues. Written as DNA, the CDR3 is TGTGCCAGTTCCCTTGGGGAGGGGTCCATCTATGGCTACACCTTC. Amino acid sequence: CASSLGEGSIYGYTF.

The chain uses TRBV20-1 and TRBJ2-7, with unresolved D. Germline values: CDR1 DFQATT, CDR2 SNEGSKA (reference sequence). CDR3 size: 14 residues. Trimming shortened V by 3 bases and J by 7 bases, and 19 bases separated the two germline ends. Here the CDR3 reads CSASAVSTPGEQYF. The CDR3 DNA reads TGCAGTGCTAGCGCGGTTTCTACCCCCGGGGAGCAGTACTTC.

This clonotype was found many times. The chain uses TRBV2 and TRBJ2-7, with TRBD1 identical over 7 bases. The CDR3 consists of 13 residues. The junction had 8 bases not matched to a gene; V was cut back by 6 bases and J by 6 bases. Germline values: CDR1 SNHLY, CDR2 FYNNEI. The CDR3: CASRPQGTGEQYF. CDR3 DNA sequence: TGTGCCAGCAGACCACAGGGGACGGGCGAGCAGTACTTC.

V usage is TRBV5-1 and J usage is TRBJ2-7, with 7 bases matching TRBD2. V was pared by 4 bases and J by 3 bases, with 13 bases of the junction left unmatched. The CDR3 extends over 16 amino acids. CDR1 is SGHRS, CDR2 YFSETQ, per germline. The CDR3 DNA follows: TGCGCCAGCAGCCTAGGGAGTAGCGGGCTGATCTACGAGCAGTACTTC. It translates to CASSLGSSGLIYEQYF.

This clonotype showed up just a few times. V usage is TRBV7-2 and J usage is TRBJ1-6; possible D gene TRBD1, 5 bases. The CDR3 length is 15 residues. CDR1 is SGHTA and CDR2 is FQGNSA in the germline V gene. V was clipped by 2 bases and J by 5 bases, with 10 bases between them. CDR3 amino acids: CASSLRGPDNSPLHF. CDR3 bases: TGTGCCAGCAGCTTAAGGGGACCCGATAATTCACCCCTCCACTTT.

This clonotype was seen a few times. The gene calls are TRBV6-5 and TRBJ1-6, with D maybe TRBD1 (6 bases). V lost 5 bases, J lost 5 bases, and 16 bases lay in between. This CDR3 is built from 16 residues. Germline V gene lookup returns CDR1 MNHEY and CDR2 SVGAGI. The CDR3 loop is CASSRGAGTNNSPLHF. CDR3 in DNA: TGTGCCAGCAGTAGAGGGGCCGGGACAAATAATTCACCCCTCCACTTT.

This clonotype was counted many times. The chain has TRBV27 and TRBJ1-2; 7 positions agree with TRBD1. Germline V lookup: CDR1 MNHEY, CDR2 SMNVEV (reference sequence). With V trimmed by 0 bases and J by 8 bases, 3 bases remained unmatched. The CDR3 is 13 residues long. The CDR3 bases are TGTGCCAGCAGTTTATCGGGACAGACGGGCTACACCTTC. This sequence encodes CASSLSGQTGYTF.

V gene TRBV29-1 combines with J gene TRBJ2-1, with a tentative D call TRBD2 (5 bases). V was shortened by 6 bases and J by 15 bases, with 18 bases between the two germline ends. The CDR3 has 11 residues. CDR1 and CDR2 (germline): SQVTM, ANQGSEA. The CDR3 coding sequence is TGCAGCGTCGCTAGCCGACGCGGTTGGTTCTTC. Encoded protein: CSVASRRGWFF.

This clonotype has at least ten counts. This chain joins TRBV14 and TRBJ1-1; 10 nucleotides match TRBD1. Germline V gene lookup returns CDR1 SGHDN and CDR2 FVKESK. This CDR3 has 15 amino acids. After removal of 4 bases from V and 1 base from J, the junction contained 3 bases not matched to a gene. Written as DNA, the CDR3 is TGTGCCAGCAGCCGACAGGGGGCTCGGAACACTGAAGCTTTCTTT. It specifies CASSRQGARNTEAFF. Full variable domain (missing parts from reference TRBV14 and TRBJ1-1): EAGVTQFPSHSVIEKGQTVTLRCDPISGHDNLYWYRRVMGKEIKFLLHFVKESKQDESGMPNNRFLAERTGGTYSTLKVQPAELEDSGVYFCASSRQGARNTEAFFGQGTRLTVV.